Listed here are 13 T cell receptor beta chains from one sample, sequenced in a study of cytomegalovirus exposure and HLA in healthy donors. The PCR was carried out with 60 Vbeta primers and 13 Jbeta primers. The repertoire was sequenced with immunoSEQ multiplex PCR; TCRdb's copy has only in-frame clones and lacks some. The table lists about 160,000 clones, approximately 80% of them singletons. Sample: PBMCs. These receptors were collected from a man younger than 35 in good health and CMV-seropositive.

V gene TRBV4-2 combines with J gene TRBJ2-3, with 8 bases matching TRBD1. In germline, CDR1 is LGHNA, CDR2 YNFKEQ. The V gene end was trimmed by 6 bases and the J gene end by 5 bases; junction bases not matched to a gene: 10. This CDR3 is built from 15 residues. The CDR3 DNA reads TGTGCCAGCAGTCCATCGGGACAGGTTCGAGATACGCAGTATTTT. The encoded protein is CASSPSGQVRDTQYF.

The gene calls are TRBV9 and TRBJ2-7; D is uncertain. The CDR3 sequence is 14 residues long. Germline CDR1 is SGDLS and CDR2 is YYNGEE. Trimming shortened V by 6 bases and J by 6 bases, and 19 bases separated the two germline ends. CDR3 residues: CASTPDTYLGEQYF. Written as DNA, the CDR3 is TGTGCCAGCACCCCAGACACGTACCTCGGCGAGCAGTACTTC.

This clone turned up a few times. The junction and the germline gene differ at one end; a read error may be behind it. The V call is TRBV5-6, the J call TRBJ2-6; possibly TRBD1 for D (5 bases). The CDR3 length is 16 residues. CDR1 is SGHDT and CDR2 is YYEEEE in the germline V gene. The CDR3, as DNA: TGTGCCAGCAGCTTGGTACTTCGCTCTGGGGCCAACGGCCTGACTTTC. Amino acids: CASSLVLRSGANGLTF.

V usage is TRBV11-2 and J usage is TRBJ1-5; weak D call: TRBD1 (6 bases). Per the germline V gene, CDR1 is SGHAT and CDR2 is FQNNGV. Trimming stripped 0 bases from V and 7 bases from J, with 13 bases between. CDR3 length equals 15 residues. CDR3: CASSLDRGNWQPQHF. In DNA, the CDR3 is TGTGCCAGCAGCTTAGATAGGGGGAATTGGCAGCCCCAGCATTTT. Full variable domain (missing parts from reference TRBV11-2 and TRBJ1-5): EAGVAQSPRYKIIEKRQSVAFWCNPISGHATLYWYQQILGQGPKLLIQFQNNGVVDDSQLPKDRFSAERLKGVDSTLKIQPAKLEDSAVYLCASSLDRGNWQPQHFGDGTRLSIL.

The CDR3 DNA reads TGTGCCAGCAGCCTTGGGGCGACGCAGAATGAAAAACTGTTTTTT. Protein sequence: CASSLGATQNEKLFF. This chain uses TRBV9 with TRBJ1-4; D might be TRBD1 (5 bases). Germline CDR1 SGDLS, CDR2 YYNGEE. The CDR3 spans 15 residues. V was pared by 4 bases and J by 5 bases, with 15 bases between.

The chain joins TRBV15 to TRBJ2-2, with D unclear. Trimming removed 0 bases at V and 6 bases at J, with 8 bases between. Germline CDR1 and CDR2: LNHNV and YYDKDF (reference sequence). The CDR3 runs to 14 residues. DNA for the CDR3: TGTGCCACCAGCAGAGATGGCTTACCCGGGGAGCTGTTTTTT. This sequence encodes CATSRDGLPGELFF.

The V gene is TRBV2, the J gene TRBJ1-6; D gene unclear. CDR3 length: 13 residues. CDR1 is SNHLY and CDR2 is FYNNEI in the germline V gene. V gave up 7 bases and J gave up 11 bases, with 15 bases separating them. CDR3: CASKLTLGAPLHF. The DNA of the CDR3 is TGTGCCAGCAAACTAACGCTAGGTGCACCCCTCCACTTT.

The CDR3 reads CASSPFPGQSPGNTIYF. The CDR3 region has the DNA TGTGCCAGCAGTCCATTCCCGGGACAGTCTCCTGGAAACACCATATATTTT. This rearrangement joins TRBV27 to TRBJ1-3; 7 positions match TRBD1. V was clipped by 5 bases and J by 2 bases; unmatched bases: 12. The V gene's germline CDR1 is MNHEY and CDR2 SMNVEV (reference sequence). The CDR3 extends over 17 amino acids.

This clone was detected once. V usage is TRBV9 and J usage is TRBJ2-2; D is uncertain. Germline V CDR1 and CDR2: SGDLS, YYNGEE. This CDR3 has 13 residues. Trimming shortened V by 4 bases and J by 0 bases, and 4 bases separated the two germline ends. In DNA form, the CDR3 reads TGTGCCAGCAGCCAGGCGAACACCGGGGAGCTGTTTTTT. This sequence encodes CASSQANTGELFF.

A few counts support this clone. The genes are TRBV5-5 and TRBJ2-7, with TRBD2 identical over 8 bases. CDR1 and CDR2 (germline): SGHKS, YYEKEE (reference sequence). This CDR3 spans 15 amino acids. V was pared by 5 bases and J by 3 bases, with 10 bases of the junction left unmatched. The CDR3 loop reads CASRVIAGLNYEQYF. The CDR3 DNA sequence: TGTGCCAGCAGAGTGATAGCGGGACTAAACTACGAGCAGTACTTC.

The chain is built from TRBV7-7 and TRBJ2-3; D not certain. CDR1 SSHAT and CDR2 FNYEAQ come from the germline V gene (reference sequence). The CDR3 has 13 amino acids. The ends were cut back, 5 bases at V and 8 bases at J, with 14 bases in the middle. The CDR3 is CASSAALSGTQYF. The DNA for the CDR3 is TGTGCCAGCAGCGCAGCCCTTTCGGGTACGCAGTATTTT.

The V gene is TRBV4-1, the J gene TRBJ2-7; D not certain. The CDR3 has 13 residues. The germline V gene encodes CDR1 MGHRA and CDR2 YSYEKL. With 1 base removed from V and 5 bases from J, the gap between germline ends came to 9 bases. CDR3 DNA sequence: TGCGCCAGCAGCCAAGGAGCCCGGGACGAGCAGTACTTC. Its protein is CASSQGARDEQYF.

This clone occurred a few times. The chain uses TRBV4-3 and TRBJ2-5; TRBD2 might be the D (5 bases). In germline, CDR1 is LGHNA, CDR2 YSLEER. There are 15 residues in the CDR3. Trimming pared 2 bases from V and 2 bases from J, leaving 12 bases between. The CDR3 bases are TGCGCCAGCAGCCAATTACCGGGATCGCAAGAGACCCAGTACTTC. Translated, it gives CASSQLPGSQETQYF.